This TCR beta chain was retrieved from a study of shared clonotypes between healthy human individuals. The ends were cut back, 4 bases at V and 8 bases at J, with 12 bases in the middle. The CDR3 has 13 residues. Looked up from germline, CDR1 is MNHEY and CDR2 is SMNVEV (reference sequence). Study-level points and caveats: Generally, estimated richness proved larger in naive subsets than it did in memory subsets. Non-shared clonotypes were found to have lower generation probabilities than the clonotypes that were shared by all four of the sorted-subset donors. With few donors, the genetic and exposure-history diversity represented was limited.

This clone was recorded only once. As yet, its antigen is unknown. Sequenced by immunoSEQ multiplex PCR; TCRdb stores in-frame clones only, minus some. In the table there are hundreds of thousands of clones, 95% to 98% of which are singletons. Positive CCR7 selection of CD45RO-negative cells yielded the naive CD8 cells, and terminally differentiated effector memory CD45RA+ cells were excluded. Sequencing used naive CD8+ T cells sorted from blood. The genes are TRBV27 and TRBJ1-5, with D hard to call. The TCR was taken from a man younger than 45 in good health. This CDR3 is CASSSNARKPQHF. CDR3 in DNA: TGTGCCAGCAGTTCAAACGCCCGTAAGCCCCAGCATTTT.